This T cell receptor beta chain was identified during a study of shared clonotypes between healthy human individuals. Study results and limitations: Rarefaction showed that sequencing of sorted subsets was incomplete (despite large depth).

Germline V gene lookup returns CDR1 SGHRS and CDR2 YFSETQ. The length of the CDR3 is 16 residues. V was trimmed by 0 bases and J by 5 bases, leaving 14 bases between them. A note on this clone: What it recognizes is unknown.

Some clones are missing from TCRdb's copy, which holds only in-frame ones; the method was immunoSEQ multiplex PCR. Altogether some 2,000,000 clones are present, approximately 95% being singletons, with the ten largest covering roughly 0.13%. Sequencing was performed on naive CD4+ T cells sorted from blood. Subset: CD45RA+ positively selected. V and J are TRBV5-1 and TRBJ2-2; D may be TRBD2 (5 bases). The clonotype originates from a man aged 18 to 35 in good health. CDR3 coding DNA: TGCGCCAGCAGCTTGGCCGTTGCAGGAGGTACCGGGGAGCTGTTTTTT. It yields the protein CASSLAVAGGTGELFF.